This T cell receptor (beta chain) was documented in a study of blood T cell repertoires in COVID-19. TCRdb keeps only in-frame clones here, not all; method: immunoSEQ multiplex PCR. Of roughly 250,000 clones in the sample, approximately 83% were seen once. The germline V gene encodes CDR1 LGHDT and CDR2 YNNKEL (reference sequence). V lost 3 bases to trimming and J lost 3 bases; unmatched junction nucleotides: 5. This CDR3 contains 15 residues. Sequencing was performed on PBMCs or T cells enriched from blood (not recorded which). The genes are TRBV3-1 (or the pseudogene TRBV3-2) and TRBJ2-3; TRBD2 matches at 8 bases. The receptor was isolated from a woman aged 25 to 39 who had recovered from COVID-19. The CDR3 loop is CASSHGSGKTDTQYF. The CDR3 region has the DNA TGTGCCAGCAGCCATGGTAGCGGGAAAACAGATACGCAGTATTTT.